A selection of T cell receptor beta chains follows, all from one sample in a study of blood T cell repertoires in COVID-19. Clones were read by immunoSEQ multiplex PCR, and TCRdb kept only the in-frame ones, dropping some. The sample carries 99,000 or so clones, roughly 82% recorded once. The sample comprised peripheral blood. The receptor source for this set is a man in his 60s with acute or convalescent COVID-19. Both conserved end residues are part of each CDR3. Each record gives: V gene, J gene, D gene, CDR3 length, clone size, CDR3 protein, CDR3 DNA. A D gene is named only where the DNA matches it firmly. Where a row states a size, it is once, few, many or the class of an expanded clone; other rows omit it.

TRBV15	TRBJ1-1	.	13	once	CATSRLLNTEAFF	TGTGCCACCAGCAGATTATTGAACACTGAAGCTTTCTTT
TRBV5-1	TRBJ2-3	TRBD2	17	.	CASSLAAGLAVADTQYF	TGCGCCAGCAGCTTGGCCGCAGGACTAGCGGTAGCAGATACGCAGTATTTT
TRBV5-4	TRBJ2-1	.	13	.	CASSFEGGSEQFF	TGTGCCAGCAGCTTCGAAGGGGGAAGTGAGCAGTTCTTC
TRBV6-2/TRBV6-3	TRBJ2-3	.	14	.	CASSRVSGLDTQYF	TGTGCCAGCAGCCGGGTATCGGGACTAGATACGCAGTATTTT
TRBV28	TRBJ2-7	.	19	.	CASIHAGLQGKGGLYEQYF	TGTGCCAGCATCCACGCGGGGCTGCAGGGGAAGGGGGGGCTATACGAGCAGTACTTC
TRBV10-2	TRBJ1-2	.	13	.	CASSPSGSYGYTF	TGCGCCAGCAGCCCGTCGGGGTCCTATGGCTACACCTTC
TRBV6-8	TRBJ1-2	TRBD1	15	.	CASSYDPGQGAEGGF	TGTGCCAGCAGTTACGATCCGGGACAGGGGGCGGAAGGTGGGTTC
TRBV11-1	TRBJ2-1	TRBD1	15	.	CASRSVDRGVNEQFF	TGTGCCAGCAGGTCTGTGGACAGGGGTGTCAATGAGCAGTTCTTC
TRBV7-9	TRBJ2-1	TRBD2	17	.	CASSFRLAGTPYNEQFF	TGTGCCAGCAGCTTTCGACTAGCGGGAACTCCCTACAATGAGCAGTTCTTC
TRBV3-1/TRBV3-2	TRBJ1-4	TRBD1	15	.	CASSLQGVSNEKLFF	TGTGCCAGCAGCCTGCAGGGGGTTAGTAATGAAAAACTGTTTTTT
TRBV28	TRBJ2-4	.	17	.	CASSLYEPGITKNIQYF	TGTGCCAGCAGTTTGTATGAACCAGGGATAACCAAAAACATTCAGTACTTC
TRBV30	TRBJ1-1	.	13	once	CAWDYPGGSEAFF	TGTGCCTGGGACTACCCGGGGGGATCTGAAGCTTTCTTT
TRBV10-3	TRBJ2-7	TRBD2	17	few	CAISAQVTSGRAYEQYF	TGTGCCATCAGTGCCCAGGTCACTAGCGGGAGGGCCTACGAGCAGTACTTC
TRBV14	TRBJ2-7	.	14	.	CASSPRQSSYEQYF	TGTGCCAGCAGCCCCCGACAGAGCTCCTACGAGCAGTACTTC
TRBV6-5	TRBJ1-6	.	13	.	CASRTTRDSPLHF	TGTGCCAGCAGGACGACCAGGGATTCACCCCTCCACTTT
TRBV10-3	TRBJ1-5	.	15	once	CAISVGQGYNQPQHF	TGTGCCATCAGTGTAGGGCAGGGTTATAATCAGCCCCAGCATTTT
TRBV10-3	TRBJ2-7	TRBD2	15	few	CAISGLSAGGNEQYF	TGTGCCATCAGTGGGCTATCGGCGGGAGGCAACGAGCAGTACTTC
TRBV27	TRBJ2-1	.	12	few	CASSLSRDSQFF	TGTGCCAGCAGTTTATCGAGGGACTCCCAATTCTTC
TRBV7-2	TRBJ1-2	.	14	few	CASSPRGGKKGYTF	TGTGCCAGCAGCCCTCGCGGGGGTAAGAAGGGCTACACCTTC
TRBV7-9	TRBJ1-4	.	15	.	CASSIGGSSNEKLFF	TGTGCCAGCAGCATAGGTGGGAGCTCTAATGAAAAACTGTTTTTT
TRBV7-8	TRBJ1-1	.	17	.	CASSPLRQQGDGTEAFF	TGTGCCAGCAGCCCGCTAAGACAACAGGGAGATGGCACTGAAGCTTTCTTT
TRBV7-8	TRBJ1-6	.	16	.	CASSLATLSRDSPLHF	TGTGCCAGCAGCTTAGCAACCCTCTCTCGGGATTCACCCCTCCACTTT
TRBV7-2	TRBJ2-3	.	15	once	CASSLVGQGGDTQYF	TGTGCCAGCAGCTTAGTGGGGCAGGGAGGAGATACGCAGTATTTT
TRBV5-1	TRBJ1-1	TRBD1	15	.	CASSSGQGPNTEAFF	TGCGCCAGCAGCTCGGGACAGGGCCCGAACACTGAAGCTTTCTTT
TRBV15	TRBJ2-1	.	14	.	CATQPASAYNEQFF	TGTGCCACCCAGCCCGCTAGCGCATACAATGAGCAGTTCTTC
TRBV7-2	TRBJ1-5	.	13	.	CASSLGPGQPQHF	TGTGCCAGCAGCTTAGGGCCGGGTCAGCCCCAGCATTTT
TRBV7-8	TRBJ1-2	TRBD1	15	.	CASSYMGQGAPGYTF	TGTGCCAGCAGCTATATGGGACAGGGGGCGCCCGGCTACACCTTC
TRBV27	TRBJ1-1	.	13	once	CASSWGQGNLAFF	TGTGCCAGCAGTTGGGGGCAGGGCAATTTGGCTTTCTTT
TRBV10-3	TRBJ2-7	TRBD1	12	once	CATAGTGGEQYF	TGTGCCACCGCCGGGACAGGTGGTGAGCAGTACTTC
TRBV10-3	TRBJ1-1	.	15	.	CAISERQTLNTEAFF	TGTGCCATCAGTGAGCGACAGACCCTGAACACTGAAGCTTTCTTT
TRBV10-1	TRBJ2-2	.	14	medium-sized	CASRDNTDTGELFF	TGCGCCAGCAGGGACAATACGGACACCGGGGAGCTGTTTTTT
TRBV5-6	TRBJ1-1	.	13	few	CASTRGRSTEAFF	TGTGCCAGCACCCGGGGAAGGTCTACTGAAGCTTTCTTT
TRBV29-1	TRBJ2-1	.	13	.	CSALLTRYNEQFF	TGCAGCGCCCTCCTAACTCGATACAATGAGCAGTTCTTC
TRBV4-1	TRBJ2-1	.	15	.	CASSPVGSSYNEQFF	TGCGCCAGCAGCCCCGTAGGGAGCTCCTACAATGAGCAGTTCTTC
TRBV2	TRBJ2-5	TRBD1	14	.	CASSTWDSQETQYF	TGTGCCAGCAGTACATGGGACAGCCAAGAGACCCAGTACTTC